This T cell receptor (beta chain) was recovered during a study of T cell responses to AZD1222 COVID-19 vaccine (dated by TCRdb to the early 2020s). Background for the entire study: A total of just over 230 trial participants underwent TCR sequencing, of whom 200 to 220 had received two doses of AZD1222 and about 25 had received two doses of the MenACWY control vaccine. Trial participants were enrolled into age subgroups of 18-55, 56-69 and 70-plus years, which contained around 140, 26 and 57 TCR-sequenced participants, respectively. The full study reports these points: Because no samples from the day 14 peak response were available, repertoires could be characterized only after the peak T cell response. CD4 TCRs associated with the vaccine covered the entire spike protein, and the dominant responses were in regions 160-218 and 743-854. After two AZD1222 doses, spike-specific TCR breadth and depth were significantly higher than at day 0 and than in MenACWY recipients. Conclusions about previously exposed vaccinees are limited because only six or seven AZD1222 recipients were SARS-CoV-2 seropositive at baseline. The 56-69-year group was small, and its depth increase did not reach significance, likely because of low power. Epitopes outside the regions mutated in the B.1.351 and B.1.1.7 variants were reportedly recognized by nearly half of the unique spike-specific TCRs. Participants were mostly white British and included more females than males, and it was suggested by the authors that clonal diversity may have been underestimated.

About this clone itself: Its antigen is currently not known. No much larger clone is present one base from it, and per-base qualities are unavailable.

The time point label here, explained by the study, means: about 28 days (+/-7) after the second vaccine dose. AZD1222 recipients with second doses at about 4 weeks or about 12 weeks were pooled, because spike-specific TCR depth and breadth did not differ between schedules. Samples from vaccinated people were obtained from the UK trials COV001 and COV002, which included a single-blind randomized controlled phase 2/3 trial of AZD1222 (ChAdOx1 nCoV-19) in healthy adults. Trial participant PBMC samples were collected at day 0 and day 28 after the second dose for TCRbeta chain sequencing. The trim is 0 bases for V and 4 bases for J, with a gap of 10 bases between the germline ends. The CDR3 starts with the cysteine, ends with the phenylalanine, and has 14 residues. The sequence is cut down to CDR3 DNA, 42 bases in frame from base 1. CDR1 is given as SGHRS and CDR2 as YFSETQ, both from the germline V gene.

The CDR3 regions of human TCRbeta chains were subjected to immunosequencing. In the paper's pipeline: Repertoire TCRs were matched against a reference library of SARS-CoV-2-specific TCRs generated with the MIRA antigen-specificity platform. Breadth was defined as the fraction of unique TCRs that were SARS-CoV-2-associated. Depth was defined as the fraction of total T cells that were SARS-CoV-2-associated. Each spike-specific TCR was assigned to its reactive spike region and to a CD4 or CD8 class using the MIRA data. Log10-transformed breadth and depth values were compared by one-way ANOVA with Sidak's multiple comparisons tests. Here the immuneACCESS table is served through TCRdb, limited to in-frame sequences with V and J called. Missing clones are a known gap in these copies; in checked studies unresolved V genes cover under half, and the rest lacks a known reason. The V and J calls and clone size were taken over from that table, and D and trimming were inferred from the DNA. The sample table shows about 18,000 clones, and 85% to 90% are seen once. Jointly, the top ten make up 7.5% to 9% of the sample.

This receptor was obtained from an adult who received the AZD1222 COVID-19 vaccine. Material: peripheral blood, obtained 28 days after the second AZD1222 dose. The chain couples TRBV5-1 to TRBJ1-2; the D segment cannot be called with confidence. The CDR3 protein sequence reads: CASSLDNRGYGYTF. Here is the DNA: TGCGCCAGCAGCTTGGACAACCGGGGCTATGGCTACACCTTC.